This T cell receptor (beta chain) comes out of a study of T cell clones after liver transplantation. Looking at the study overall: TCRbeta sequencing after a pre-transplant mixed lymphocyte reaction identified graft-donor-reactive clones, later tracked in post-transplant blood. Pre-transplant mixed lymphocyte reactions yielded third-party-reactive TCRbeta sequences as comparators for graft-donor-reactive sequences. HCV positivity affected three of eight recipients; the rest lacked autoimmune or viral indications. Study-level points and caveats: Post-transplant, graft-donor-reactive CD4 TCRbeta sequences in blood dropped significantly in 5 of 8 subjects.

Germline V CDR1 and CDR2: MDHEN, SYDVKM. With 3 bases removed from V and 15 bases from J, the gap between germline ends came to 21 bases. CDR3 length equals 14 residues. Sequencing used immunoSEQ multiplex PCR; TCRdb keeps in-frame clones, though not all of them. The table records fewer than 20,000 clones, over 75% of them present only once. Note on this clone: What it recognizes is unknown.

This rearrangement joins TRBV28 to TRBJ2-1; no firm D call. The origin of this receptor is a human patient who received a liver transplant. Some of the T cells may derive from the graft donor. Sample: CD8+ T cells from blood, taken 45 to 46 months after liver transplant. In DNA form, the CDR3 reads TGTGCCAGCAGTTTTGGTGCCGGGCCCCGCCGCCTGTTCTTC. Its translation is CASSFGAGPRRLFF.